The 22 T cell receptor beta chains below were found in one sample sequenced in a study of T cell repertoires in cytomegalovirus infection. Each CDR3 protein is one row after TCRdb ran MiXCR on the reads. The sample yields a few hundred thousand distinct CDR3 sequences, almost 40% seen once. Their target antigens are unknown. This sample comprised cultured PBMCs, obtained from culture after CMV antigen stimulation. Receptors originate from a human donor in good health (CMV status not recorded). Some clones in this sample may be carry-over from other donors' samples.

V usage is TRBV20-1 and J usage is TRBJ2-3; tentatively, D is TRBD2 (6 bases). The V and J ends lost 3 bases and 2 bases respectively, with 9 bases between them. The CDR3 runs to 13 residues. Germline V gene data show CDR1 as DFQATT and CDR2 as SNEGSKA (reference sequence). In DNA, the CDR3 is TGCAGTGCTAGCGGGAGCCTCACAGATACGCAGTATTTT. Translating gives CSASGSLTDTQYF.

The chain recombines TRBV20-1 with TRBJ2-5; TRBD2 matches at 7 bases. CDR3 length: 15 residues. CDR1 is DFQATT, CDR2 SNEGSKA, per germline (reference sequence). V lost 2 bases and J lost 4; bases outside the gene matches: 10. The CDR3 loop reads CSARPQRAGVETQYF. As DNA, the CDR3 is TGCAGTGCTAGACCCCAAAGGGCGGGGGTAGAGACCCAGTACTTC.

The chain has TRBV19 and TRBJ2-5, with D perhaps matching TRBD2 (5 bases). This CDR3 comprises 15 residues. CDR1 LNHDA and CDR2 SQIVND come from the germline V gene (reference sequence). V shed 5 bases and J shed 4 bases, with 17 bases lying between them. The CDR3 region is CASSSPLLGGETQYF. Written as DNA, the CDR3 is TGTGCCAGTAGTTCTCCCCTCCTCGGAGGAGAGACCCAGTACTTC.

V usage is TRBV6-1 and J usage is TRBJ2-7, with unresolved D. The CDR3 contains 12 residues. Germline assignment: CDR1 MNHNS and CDR2 SASEGT. With 5 bases removed from V and 4 bases from J, the gap between germline ends came to 9 bases. CDR3 sequence: CASSRALYEQYF. CDR3 bases: TGTGCCAGCAGTAGGGCACTATACGAGCAGTACTTC.

J is TRBJ2-7 and V is TRBV7-2; D not certain. The germline V gene has CDR1 SGHTA and CDR2 FQGNSA. The length of the CDR3 is 13 residues. Trimming removed 3 bases from V and 0 bases from J, with 6 bases in between. CDR3 nucleotide sequence: TGTGCCAGCAGCTTCCAGAGCTCCTACGAGCAGTACTTC. Protein: CASSFQSSYEQYF.

This sequence joins TRBV7-8 and TRBJ2-1, with D unresolved. Deletions cut 2 bases from V and 6 bases from J, with 17 bases between. The CDR3 is 16 amino acids. The germline gives CDR1 SGHVS, CDR2 FQNEAQ. The chain's CDR3 is CASSLRRLGFFNEQFF. CDR3 coding DNA: TGTGCCAGCAGCTTAAGGCGATTGGGTTTTTTCAATGAGCAGTTCTTC.

The chain is built from TRBV11-2 and TRBJ2-5, with D maybe TRBD2 (5 bases). This CDR3 is built from 15 residues. The ends were cut back, 5 bases at V and 5 bases at J, with 18 bases in the middle. CDR1 and CDR2 (germline): SGHAT, FQNNGV. In DNA form, the CDR3 reads TGTGCCAGCAGCCGCCAAGGAAGGAGGTCGGAGACCCAGTACTTC. Translated: CASSRQGRRSETQYF.

The rearrangement links TRBV2 to TRBJ2-1; D ambiguous. The germline gives CDR1 SNHLY, CDR2 FYNNEI. The CDR3 length is 14 residues. Trimming pared 7 bases from V and 0 bases from J, leaving 10 bases between. DNA for the CDR3: TGTGCCAGCATGAGCCAGAGCTCCTACAATGAGCAGTTCTTC. This encodes CASMSQSSYNEQFF.

This chain uses TRBV15 with TRBJ2-7; TRBD2 might be the D (5 bases). Germline-derived CDR1 and CDR2 are LNHNV and YYDKDF (reference sequence). CDR3 length: 15 amino acids. V gave up 5 bases and J gave up 2 bases, with 16 bases separating them. The CDR3 is CATSQGYQTTYEQYF. The CDR3 nucleotides are TGTGCCACCAGCCAAGGATACCAGACTACCTACGAGCAGTACTTC. The whole variable domain, remainder taken from reference TRBV15 and TRBJ2-7, is DAMVIQNPRYQVTQFGKPVTLSCSQTLNHNVMYWYQQKSSQAPKLLFHYYDKDFNNEADTPDNFQSRRPNTSFCFLDIRSPGLGDTAMYLCATSQGYQTTYEQYFGPGTRLTVT.

V is TRBV28 and J is TRBJ1-5; 9 bases align to TRBD1. CDR1 is MDHEN and CDR2 is SYDVKM in the germline V gene. Trimming at V came to 8 bases and at J to 1 base, leaving 3 bases not matched to a gene. The CDR3 extends over 14 amino acids. The CDR3 bases are TGTGCCAGCGGACAGGGGAAGAGCAATCAGCCCCAGCATTTT. Residues: CASGQGKSNQPQHF.

The chain combines TRBV12-3 or TRBV12-4 with TRBJ1-1; a possible D gene is TRBD1 (6 bases). This CDR3 has 14 residues. V was clipped by 6 bases and J by 4 bases, with 15 bases between them. This chain's CDR3 is CASRPGQPFTEAFF. As DNA, the CDR3 is TGTGCCAGCAGGCCCGGACAGCCTTTCACTGAAGCTTTCTTT.

CDR3 nucleotides: TGTGCCAGCAGCCCCTCGGCTATCACAGATACGCAGTATTTT. This codes for CASSPSAITDTQYF. The chain combines TRBV7-9 with TRBJ2-3, with D hard to call. The CDR3 spans 14 residues. Germline V gives CDR1 SEHNR, CDR2 FQNEAQ (reference sequence). Deletions cut 5 bases from V and 2 bases from J, with 11 bases between.

The sample holds a few counts of this clonotype. This chain uses TRBV7-2 with TRBJ1-4; TRBD1 is a possible D gene (5 bases). V was shortened by 5 bases and J by 8 bases, with 12 bases between the two germline ends. CDR3 length: 13 amino acids. The V gene's germline CDR1 is SGHTA and CDR2 FQGNSA. CDR3 DNA: TGTGCCAGCAGCCCAGGGCCCCGCGAAAAACTGTTTTTT. This translates into CASSPGPREKLFF.

This clonotype was recorded a few times. This chain connects TRBV7-2 to TRBJ1-2; D remains ambiguous. The germline CDR1 and CDR2 sequences are SGHTA and FQGNSA. This CDR3 spans 13 amino acids. Trimming took 5 bases from V and 8 from J, leaving 15 bases between them. The CDR3 loop reads CASSPGISEGYTF. The CDR3 DNA follows: TGTGCCAGCAGCCCTGGGATCAGCGAGGGCTACACCTTC.

This clonotype has only a few counts. This chain uses TRBV6-6 with TRBJ1-2, with D unresolved. Germline V lookup: CDR1 MNHNY, CDR2 SVGAGI (reference sequence). V was pared by 7 bases and J by 0 bases, with 9 bases between. The CDR3 is 13 amino acids. CDR3 DNA sequence: TGTGCCAGCAAAGGAAGTACTAACTATGGCTACACCTTC. Its translation is CASKGSTNYGYTF.

V and J are TRBV7-2 and TRBJ2-1, with 14 bases lining up with TRBD2. The CDR3 has 17 amino acids. Germline CDR1 and CDR2: SGHTA and FQGNSA. V was clipped by 7 bases and J by 7 bases; unmatched bases: 12. CDR3 sequence reads: CASTARGTSGSLNEQFF. The CDR3 coding sequence is TGTGCCAGCACCGCGCGGGGGACTAGCGGGAGTTTAAATGAGCAGTTCTTC.

The chain has TRBV7-8 and TRBJ1-2; D unresolved. Germline V gene sequence: CDR1 SGHVS, CDR2 FQNEAQ. V was clipped by 5 bases and J by 4 bases, with 17 bases between them. This CDR3 has 15 amino acids. For the CDR3, the DNA is TGTGCCAGCAGCCCCCGGTACTACAGCATCTATGGCTACACCTTC. Its translation: CASSPRYYSIYGYTF.

This chain connects TRBV18 to TRBJ1-4; TRBD1 matches 8 bases. V trimming: 5 bases; J trimming: 8 bases; junction bases outside the gene matches: 13. CDR3 length: 16 residues. Germline loops: CDR1 KGHSH, CDR2 LQKENI. The CDR3 loop is CASSITGTGSQEKLFF. The CDR3 nucleotides read TGTGCCAGCTCAATAACGGGGACAGGTTCGCAAGAAAAACTGTTTTTT.

The rearrangement uses TRBV10-3 and TRBJ2-5; D might be TRBD2 (6 bases). Germline V gene lookup returns CDR1 ENHRY and CDR2 SYGVKD. V lost 4 bases and J 5 bases, leaving 14 bases between the germline ends. This CDR3 contains 14 residues. CDR3 amino acids: CAISGLPGGETQYF. CDR3 coding DNA: TGTGCCATCAGTGGGTTACCCGGAGGGGAGACCCAGTACTTC.

This clonotype was seen a few times. This chain uses TRBV20-1 with TRBJ1-1; weak D call: TRBD1 (6 bases). V was cut by 0 bases and J by 6 bases, with 14 bases left in between. From germline, CDR1 is DFQATT and CDR2 SNEGSKA (reference sequence). The CDR3 extends over 14 amino acids. The DNA of the CDR3 is TGCAGTGCTAGAGATGGAGGGGGGGGGGCTGAAGCTTTCTTT. Its translation: CSARDGGGGAEAFF.

The V gene is TRBV12-3 or TRBV12-4, the J gene TRBJ2-2; possibly TRBD1 or TRBD2 for D (6 bases each). Trimming removed 7 bases from V and 8 bases from J, with 17 bases in between. The CDR3 loop spans 14 amino acids. The CDR3 DNA reads TGTGCCAGCAAGTCGACAGGAGGGTCTGGGGAGCTGTTTTTT. It encodes CASKSTGGSGELFF.

In this sample, this clonotype turned up a few times. V gene TRBV12-5 combines with J gene TRBJ1-5; 9 positions match TRBD1. This CDR3 contains 14 residues. V lost 7 bases and J lost 4; bases outside the gene matches: 5. CDR1 is LGHNT, CDR2 FRNRAP, per germline. This CDR3 is CASDRGRSNQPQHF. CDR3 nucleotide sequence: TGTGCTAGTGACAGGGGGCGAAGTAATCAGCCCCAGCATTTT. Combining the CDR3 with reference TRBV12-5 and TRBJ1-5 gives the whole variable domain DARVTQTPRHKVTEMGQEVTMRCQPILGHNTVFWYRQTMMQGLELLAYFRNRAPLDDSGMPKDRFSAEMPDATLATLKIQPSEPRDSAVYFCASDRGRSNQPQHFGDGTRLSIL.